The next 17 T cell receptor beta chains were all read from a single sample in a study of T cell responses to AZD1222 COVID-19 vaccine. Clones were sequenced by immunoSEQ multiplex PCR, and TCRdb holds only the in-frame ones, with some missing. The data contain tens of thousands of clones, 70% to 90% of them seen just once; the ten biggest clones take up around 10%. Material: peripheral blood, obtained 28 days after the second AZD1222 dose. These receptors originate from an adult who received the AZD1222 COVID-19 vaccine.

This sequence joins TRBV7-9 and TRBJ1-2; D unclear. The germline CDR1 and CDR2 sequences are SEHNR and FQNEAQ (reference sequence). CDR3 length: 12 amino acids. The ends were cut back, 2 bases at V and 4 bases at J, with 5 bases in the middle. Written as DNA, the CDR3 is TGTGCCAGCAGCTTAAGATCCTATGGCTACACCTTC. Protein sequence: CASSLRSYGYTF. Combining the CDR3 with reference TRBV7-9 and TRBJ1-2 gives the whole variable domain DTGVSQNPRHKITKRGQNVTFRCDPISEHNRLYWYRQTLGQGPEFLTYFQNEAQLEKSRLLSDRFSAERPKGSFSTLEIQRTEQGDSAMYLCASSLRSYGYTFGSGTRLTVV.

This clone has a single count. The CDR3 is CASSVAREGEAFF. The CDR3 DNA follows: TGTGCCAGCAGCGTAGCTAGGGAGGGCGAAGCTTTCTTT. The chain couples TRBV9 to TRBJ1-1; D uncertain. Germline assignment: CDR1 SGDLS and CDR2 YYNGEE. Trimming shortened V by 0 bases and J by 8 bases, and 11 bases separated the two germline ends. There are 13 residues in the CDR3.

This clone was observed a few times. The CDR3 is CASSFPGVGIYEQYF. As DNA, the CDR3 is TGTGCCAGCAGCTTCCCGGGAGTGGGGATCTACGAGCAGTACTTC. The chain joins TRBV7-2 to TRBJ2-7, with a weak D call TRBD2 (6 bases). The CDR3 is 15 residues long. In germline, CDR1 is SGHTA, CDR2 FQGNSA. Trimming took off 3 bases at V and 3 bases at J, with 15 bases between the two ends. The complete variable domain, with remaining parts taken from reference TRBV7-2 and TRBJ2-7, reads GAGVSQSPSNKVTEKGKDVELRCDPISGHTALYWYRQSLGQGLEFLIYFQGNSAPDKSGLPSDRFSAERTGGSVSTLTIQRTQQEDSAVYLCASSFPGVGIYEQYFGPGTRLTVT.

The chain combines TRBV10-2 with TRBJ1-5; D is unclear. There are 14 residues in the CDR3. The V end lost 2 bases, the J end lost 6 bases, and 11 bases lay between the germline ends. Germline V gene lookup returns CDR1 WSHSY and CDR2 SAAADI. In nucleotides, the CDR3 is TGCGCCAGCAGTGAGAGCAAGGGATCTCAGCCCCAGCATTTT. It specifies CASSESKGSQPQHF.

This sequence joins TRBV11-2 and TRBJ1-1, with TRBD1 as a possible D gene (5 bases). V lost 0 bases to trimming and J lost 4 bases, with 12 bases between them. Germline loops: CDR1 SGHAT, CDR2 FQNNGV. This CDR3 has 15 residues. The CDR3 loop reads CASSLEVGLSTEAFF. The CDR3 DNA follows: TGTGCCAGCAGCTTAGAGGTGGGGCTTTCCACTGAAGCTTTCTTT.

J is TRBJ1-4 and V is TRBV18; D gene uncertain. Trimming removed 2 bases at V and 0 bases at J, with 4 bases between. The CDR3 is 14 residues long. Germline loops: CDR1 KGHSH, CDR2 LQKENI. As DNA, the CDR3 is TGTGCCAGCTCACCAGGGGCAACTAATGAAAAACTGTTTTTT. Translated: CASSPGATNEKLFF.

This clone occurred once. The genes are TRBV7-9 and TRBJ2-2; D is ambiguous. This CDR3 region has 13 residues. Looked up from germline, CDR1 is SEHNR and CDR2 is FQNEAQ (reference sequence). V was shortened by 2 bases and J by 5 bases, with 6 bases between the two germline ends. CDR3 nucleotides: TGTGCCAGCAGCTTAAAGGAAACCGGGGAGCTGTTTTTT. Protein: CASSLKETGELFF.

The DNA of the CDR3 is TGTGCCAGCAGTGAATATGGACAGGGCTACGAGCAGTACTTC. This encodes CASSEYGQGYEQYF. This chain joins TRBV25-1 and TRBJ2-7, with TRBD1 identical over 8 bases. The CDR3 has 14 residues. V lost 0 bases and J lost 3; bases outside the gene matches: 1. Germline V lookup: CDR1 MGHDK, CDR2 SYGVNS.

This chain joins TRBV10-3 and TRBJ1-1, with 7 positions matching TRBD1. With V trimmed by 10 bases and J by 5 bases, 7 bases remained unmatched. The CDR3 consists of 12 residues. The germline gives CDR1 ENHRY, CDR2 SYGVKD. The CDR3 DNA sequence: TGTGCCACCGGACAGGCGGCAACTGAAGCTTTCTTT. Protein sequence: CATGQAATEAFF.

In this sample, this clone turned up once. DNA of the CDR3: TGTGCCAGCAGTGAAGCGCATGGGACAGCAACTGGAAACACCATATATTTT. Amino acid sequence: CASSEAHGTATGNTIYF. This chain connects TRBV6-1 to TRBJ1-3; 7 positions agree with TRBD1. Germline CDR1 and CDR2: MNHNS and SASEGT. Losses at the gene ends were 0 bases for V and 2 bases for J; bases not matched to a gene: 7. This CDR3 has 17 residues.

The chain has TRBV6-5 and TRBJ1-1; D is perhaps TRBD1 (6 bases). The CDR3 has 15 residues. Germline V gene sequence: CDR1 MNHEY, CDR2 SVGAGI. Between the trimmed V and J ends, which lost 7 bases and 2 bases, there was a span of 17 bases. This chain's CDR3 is CASIWNGGANTEAFF. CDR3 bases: TGTGCCAGCATTTGGAACGGGGGGGCCAACACTGAAGCTTTCTTT.

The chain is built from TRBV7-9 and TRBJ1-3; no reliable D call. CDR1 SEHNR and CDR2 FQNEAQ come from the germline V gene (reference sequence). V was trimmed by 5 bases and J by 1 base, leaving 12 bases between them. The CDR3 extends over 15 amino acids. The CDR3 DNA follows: TGTGCCAGCAGCCTTCGGGAGGATTCTGGAAACACCATATATTTT. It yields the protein CASSLREDSGNTIYF. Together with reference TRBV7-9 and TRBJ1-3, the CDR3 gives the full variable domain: DTGVSQNPRHKITKRGQNVTFRCDPISEHNRLYWYRQTLGQGPEFLTYFQNEAQLEKSRLLSDRFSAERPKGSFSTLEIQRTEQGDSAMYLCASSLREDSGNTIYFGEGSWLTVV.

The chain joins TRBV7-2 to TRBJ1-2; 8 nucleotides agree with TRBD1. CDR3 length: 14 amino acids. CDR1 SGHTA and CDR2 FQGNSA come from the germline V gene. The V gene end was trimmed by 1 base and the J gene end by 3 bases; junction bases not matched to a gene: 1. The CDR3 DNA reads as TGTGCCAGCAGCTTAGAACAGGGGGACTATGGCTACACCTTC. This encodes CASSLEQGDYGYTF.

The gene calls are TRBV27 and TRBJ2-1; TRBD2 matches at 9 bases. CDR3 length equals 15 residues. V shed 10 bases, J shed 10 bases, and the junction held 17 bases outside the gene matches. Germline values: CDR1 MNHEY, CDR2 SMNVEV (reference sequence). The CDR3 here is CATMETSGLRGEQFF. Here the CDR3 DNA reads TGTGCCACCATGGAGACTAGCGGTCTCCGGGGAGAGCAGTTCTTC.

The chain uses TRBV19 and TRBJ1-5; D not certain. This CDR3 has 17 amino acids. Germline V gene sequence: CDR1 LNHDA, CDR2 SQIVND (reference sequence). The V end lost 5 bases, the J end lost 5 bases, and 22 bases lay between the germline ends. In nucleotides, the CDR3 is TGTGCCAGTAGTTCGTGGGTGGGGAACGGGCGCGATCAGCCCCAGCATTTT. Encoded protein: CASSSWVGNGRDQPQHF. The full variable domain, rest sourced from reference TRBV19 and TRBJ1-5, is DGGITQSPKYLFRKEGQNVTLSCEQNLNHDAMYWYRQDPGQGLRLIYYSQIVNDFQKGDIAEGYSVSREKKESFPLTVTSAQKNPTAFYLCASSSWVGNGRDQPQHFGDGTRLSIL.

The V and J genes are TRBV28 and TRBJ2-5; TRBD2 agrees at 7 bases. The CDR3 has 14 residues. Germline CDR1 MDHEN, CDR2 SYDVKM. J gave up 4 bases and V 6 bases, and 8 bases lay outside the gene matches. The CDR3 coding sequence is TGTGCCAGCAGCCCGGGGGGAGGGCGAGAGACCCAGTACTTC. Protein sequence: CASSPGGGRETQYF. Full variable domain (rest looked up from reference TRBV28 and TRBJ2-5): DVKVTQSSRYLVKRTGEKVFLECVQDMDHENMFWYRQDPGLGLRLIYFSYDVKMKEKGDIPEGYSVSREKKERFSLILESASTNQTSMYLCASSPGGGRETQYFGPGTRLLVL.

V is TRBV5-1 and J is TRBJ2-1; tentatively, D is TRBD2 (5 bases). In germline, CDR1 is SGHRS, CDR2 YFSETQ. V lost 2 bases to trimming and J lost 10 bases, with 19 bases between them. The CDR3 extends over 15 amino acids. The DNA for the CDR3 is TGCGCCAGCAGCTTAACTAGAAGTGGAAGCGGAGAGCAGTTCTTC. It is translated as CASSLTRSGSGEQFF.